The 6 T cell receptor beta chains presented below share a single source sample, sequenced in a study of blood T cell repertoires in COVID-19. Profiling relied on immunoSEQ multiplex PCR, and the TCRdb table lists in-frame clones only, not all of them. Among a few hundred thousand clones, 92% were seen once, and the ten largest hold about 18%. Sequenced input: PBMCs or T cells enriched from blood (not recorded which). The origin of the receptors is a woman in her 30s who had recovered from COVID-19.

The chain employs TRBV5-1 and TRBJ1-5; no clear D gene. Germline CDR1 reads SGHRS; CDR2 reads YFSETQ. This CDR3 is 14 amino acids long. V lost 4 bases and J 3 bases, leaving 11 bases between the germline ends. This CDR3 is CASSVDGYNQPQHF. The CDR3 DNA reads as TGCGCCAGCAGCGTGGACGGTTACAATCAGCCCCAGCATTTT.

This chain joins TRBV7-8 and TRBJ1-4; a possible D gene is TRBD1 (6 bases). Germline V gives CDR1 SGHVS, CDR2 FQNEAQ. The CDR3 loop spans 14 amino acids. V lost 4 bases, J lost 6 bases, and 12 bases lay in between. The CDR3 DNA is TGTGCCAGCAGCTCGGACAGTGGGCATGAAAAACTGTTTTTT. Translation: CASSSDSGHEKLFF.

The rearrangement uses TRBV5-8 and TRBJ2-5; the match to TRBD2 covers 15 bases. Looked up from germline, CDR1 is SGHTS and CDR2 is YDEGEE. The CDR3 runs to 17 residues. V lost 3 bases to trimming and J lost 4 bases; unmatched junction nucleotides: 7. Here the CDR3 DNA reads TGTGCCAGCAGCTCCGGGACTAGCGGGGGGCGGGGAGAGACCCAGTACTTC. Amino acids: CASSSGTSGGRGETQYF.

The genes are TRBV18 and TRBJ1-2; 9 nucleotides line up with TRBD1. This CDR3 spans 15 amino acids. Germline CDR1 and CDR2: KGHSH and LQKENI. Losses at the gene ends were 4 bases for V and 6 bases for J; bases not matched to a gene: 9. This CDR3 is CASSLYGTGLDGYTF. The CDR3 DNA is TGTGCCAGCTCACTTTACGGGACAGGGTTGGATGGCTACACCTTC.

This chain joins TRBV19 and TRBJ2-2; 13 bases fit TRBD2. Germline lookup yields CDR1 LNHDA and CDR2 SQIVND (reference sequence). The CDR3 runs to 17 residues. V shed 4 bases and J 2 bases; nucleotides not matched to a gene: 4. The CDR3 DNA reads as TGTGCCAGTAGTACTGGACTAGCGGGAGTAAACACCGGGGAGCTGTTTTTT. It is translated as CASSTGLAGVNTGELFF.

The chain carries TRBV14 and TRBJ2-7; 7 bases are a match to TRBD1. CDR1 is SGHDN, CDR2 FVKESK, per germline. V shed 0 bases, J shed 3 bases, and the junction held 2 bases outside the gene matches. The CDR3 has 14 residues. This CDR3 is CASSQERTGYEQYF. Here the CDR3 DNA reads TGTGCCAGCAGCCAAGAGAGGACAGGCTACGAGCAGTACTTC.